The 13 T cell receptor beta chains in this list originate from one sample, sequenced in a study of sequential checkpoint blockade in melanoma. Clones were read by immunoSEQ multiplex PCR, and TCRdb kept only the in-frame ones, dropping some. The top ten hold around 10% of the sample, which has about 10,000 clones, 75% seen once. Treatment in this sample: randomized to nivolumab then ipilimumab (arm A) or the reverse (arm B). The source material was CD8+ T cells sorted from blood (inferred from file names), sampled from a patient given nivolumab and ipilimumab in sequence. Receptors were obtained from a human donor with melanoma.

The CDR3 protein is CASSLYPPRGQGGTEAFF. The CDR3 DNA reads TGTGCCAGCAGTTTATACCCCCCCCGAGGACAGGGGGGCACTGAAGCTTTCTTT. J is TRBJ1-1 and V is TRBV28; 10 bases agree with TRBD1. V dropped 1 base and J dropped 4; count of bases not matched to a gene: 12. This CDR3 spans 18 amino acids. CDR1 MDHEN and CDR2 SYDVKM come from the germline V gene.

The chain carries TRBV30 and TRBJ1-5, with 7 bases identical to TRBD1. V lost 3 bases and J lost 7; bases outside the gene matches: 12. This CDR3 comprises 15 residues. Germline CDR1 and CDR2: GTSNPN and SVGIG (reference sequence). CDR3 sequence (DNA): TGTGCCTGGAGCGAGACAGGGCTTTTACGCCAGCCCCAGCATTTT. Translating gives CAWSETGLLRQPQHF.

The chain joins TRBV27 to TRBJ1-5; D not resolved. The CDR3 is 14 amino acids. The V end lost 2 bases, the J end lost 8 bases, and 13 bases lay between the germline ends. CDR1 is MNHEY, CDR2 SMNVEV, per germline (reference sequence). The CDR3, as DNA: TGTGCCAGCAGTTTACTCGGCGGTTTAGAGCCCCAGCATTTT. Its protein is CASSLLGGLEPQHF.

This sequence joins TRBV9 and TRBJ2-2; 8 positions match TRBD2. This CDR3 is 15 amino acids long. With 2 bases clipped from V and 6 bases from J, the junction kept 6 bases outside the gene matches. Germline CDR1 is SGDLS and CDR2 is YYNGEE. In DNA form, the CDR3 reads TGTGCCAGCAGCGTTGGTAGCGGGATCTCCGGGGAGCTGTTTTTT. Its translation is CASSVGSGISGELFF.

The V gene is TRBV6-5, the J gene TRBJ1-5; 7 nucleotides match TRBD1. The germline CDR1 and CDR2 sequences are MNHEY and SVGAGI. This CDR3 has 15 residues. The V gene end was trimmed by 5 bases and the J gene end by 4 bases; junction bases not matched to a gene: 8. The CDR3 protein is CASSNGQENNQPQHF. CDR3 coding DNA: TGTGCCAGCAGTAACGGACAGGAAAATAATCAGCCCCAGCATTTT.

V usage is TRBV7-9 and J usage is TRBJ2-5; a possible D gene is TRBD1 (5 bases). Trimming removed 1 base from V and 2 bases from J, with 11 bases in between. Germline CDR1 is SEHNR and CDR2 is FQNEAQ (reference sequence). The CDR3 sequence is 15 residues long. CDR3 nucleotide sequence: TGTGCCAGCAGCTTAGTCGGCCAGGGACAAGAGACCCAGTACTTC. As protein: CASSLVGQGQETQYF.

CDR3: CASSPTQGGETQYF. The CDR3 DNA reads TGTGCCAGCTCACCAACACAGGGGGGAGAGACCCAGTACTTC. The rearrangement uses TRBV18 and TRBJ2-5; TRBD1 matches 8 bases. Per germline, CDR1 KGHSH and CDR2 LQKENI. V lost 2 bases and J lost 4; bases outside the gene matches: 3. The CDR3 sequence is 14 residues long.

This clone was picked up a small number of times. V is TRBV27 and J is TRBJ2-7, with 10 nucleotides matching TRBD2. This CDR3 is 14 amino acids long. The germline V gene encodes CDR1 MNHEY and CDR2 SMNVEV (reference sequence). V trimming: 3 bases; J trimming: 4 bases; junction bases outside the gene matches: 3. The CDR3 DNA reads TGTGCCAGCAGTTTCAGCGGGAGGGGGTACGAGCAGTACTTC. It translates to CASSFSGRGYEQYF.

This chain joins TRBV14 and TRBJ2-3, with 10 positions matching TRBD2. The CDR3 runs 15 residues. Germline trimming cut 4 bases from V and 3 bases from J; bases unmatched to any gene: 4. Per germline, CDR1 SGHDN and CDR2 FVKESK. CDR3 DNA: TGTGCCAGCAGCCTTACTAGCGGGATTACAGATACGCAGTATTTT. This codes for CASSLTSGITDTQYF. The whole variable domain, remainder taken from reference TRBV14 and TRBJ2-3, is EAGVTQFPSHSVIEKGQTVTLRCDPISGHDNLYWYRRVMGKEIKFLLHFVKESKQDESGMPNNRFLAERTGGTYSTLKVQPAELEDSGVYFCASSLTSGITDTQYFGPGTRLTVL.

This chain joins TRBV7-2 and TRBJ1-3, with unresolved D. Germline V gene data show CDR1 as SGHTA and CDR2 as FQGNSA. V lost 6 bases to trimming and J lost 0 bases, with 18 bases between them. CDR3 size: 17 residues. CDR3 coding DNA: TGTGCCAGCAGTCCCTCTCGCGGAGTATACTCTGGAAACACCATATATTTT. As protein: CASSPSRGVYSGNTIYF.

This chain joins TRBV5-4 and TRBJ2-7; D not certain. Germline CDR1 is SGHNT and CDR2 is YYREEE (reference sequence). The germline V and J ends were trimmed by 0 bases and 3 bases, with 7 bases remaining between them. The CDR3 runs 13 residues. The CDR3 DNA reads TGTGCCAGCAGCTTGGGGGCTTACTACGAGCAGTACTTC. Residues: CASSLGAYYEQYF. Using reference TRBV5-4 and TRBJ2-7 for the parts outside the CDR3, the full variable domain is ETGVTQSPTHLIKTRGQQVTLRCSSQSGHNTVSWYQQALGQGPQFIFQYYREEENGRGNFPPRFSGLQFPNYSSELNVNALELDDSALYLCASSLGAYYEQYFGPGTRLTVT.

This sequence joins TRBV7-3 and TRBJ2-5; 10 bases map to TRBD2. The closer fit of TRBJ2-7 to the DNA end suggests the J call may be wrong. CDR3 length equals 17 residues. Germline CDR1 reads SGHTA; CDR2 reads FQGTGA. The CDR3 reads CASSLLGGLAEQDEQYF. The DNA for the CDR3 is TGTGCCAGCAGCTTACTCGGAGGACTAGCGGAGCAAGACGAGCAGTACTTC.

The rearrangement links TRBV13 to TRBJ2-7; TRBD2 matches 10 bases. The CDR3 sequence is 15 residues long. V lost 4 bases and J lost 4; bases outside the gene matches: 7. Germline CDR1 is PRHDT and CDR2 is FYEKMQ (reference sequence). This CDR3 is CASSSQSGRAYEQYF. CDR3 nucleotides: TGTGCCAGCAGCTCCCAGAGCGGGAGGGCGTACGAGCAGTACTTC.